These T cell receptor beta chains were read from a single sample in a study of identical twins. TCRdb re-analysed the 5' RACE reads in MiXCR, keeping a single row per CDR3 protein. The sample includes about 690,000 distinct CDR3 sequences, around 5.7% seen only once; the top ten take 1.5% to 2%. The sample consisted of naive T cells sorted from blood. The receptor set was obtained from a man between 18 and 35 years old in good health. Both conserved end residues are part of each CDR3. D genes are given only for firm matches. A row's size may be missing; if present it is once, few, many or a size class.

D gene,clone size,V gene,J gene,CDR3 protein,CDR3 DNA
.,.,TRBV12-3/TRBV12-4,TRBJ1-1,CASRTDWGAQNTEAFF,TGTGCCAGCAGGACAGATTGGGGGGCGCAAAACACTGAAGCTTTCTTT
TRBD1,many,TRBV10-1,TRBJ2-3,CASRKSTGVVDTQYF,TGCGCCAGCAGAAAATCCACAGGGGTAGTGGATACGCAGTATTTT
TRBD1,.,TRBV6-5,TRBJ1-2,CASSWTGGYGYTF,TGTGCCAGCAGTTGGACAGGAGGGTATGGCTACACCTTC
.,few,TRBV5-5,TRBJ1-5,CASSRTWGGQVQPQHF,TGTGCCAGCAGCCGCACCTGGGGGGGCCAGGTTCAGCCCCAGCATTTT
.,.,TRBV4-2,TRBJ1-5,CASSQVDSFSNQPQHF,TGTGCCAGCAGCCAGGTGGACAGCTTTAGCAATCAGCCCCAGCATTTT
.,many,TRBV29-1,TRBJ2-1,CSVPRGTWGNEQFF,TGCAGCGTCCCCCGAGGGACGTGGGGCAATGAGCAGTTCTTC
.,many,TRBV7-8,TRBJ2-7,CASSLWRDQQESSYEQYF,TGTGCCAGCAGCTTATGGCGGGACCAACAAGAAAGCTCCTACGAGCAGTACTTC
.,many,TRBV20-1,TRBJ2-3,CSARPPGVRADTQYF,TGCAGTGCTAGACCCCCTGGGGTGAGGGCAGATACGCAGTATTTT
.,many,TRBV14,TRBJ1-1,CASSQVLRESEAFF,TGTGCCAGCAGCCAAGTACTCAGGGAATCTGAAGCTTTCTTT
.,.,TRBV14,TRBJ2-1,CASSRWQRQFF,TGTGCCAGCAGCCGTTGGCAGAGACAGTTCTTC
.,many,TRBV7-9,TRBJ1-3,CATLPSPKVSGNTIYF,TGTGCCACCCTACCCTCCCCTAAGGTTTCTGGAAACACCATATATTTT
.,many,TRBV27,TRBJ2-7,CASSFQSAGSGEQYF,TGTGCCAGCAGTTTCCAGTCGGCGGGATCGGGGGAGCAGTACTTC
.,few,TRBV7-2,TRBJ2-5,CASSLGLARETQYF,TGTGCCAGCAGCTTAGGGCTAGCGAGAGAGACCCAGTACTTC
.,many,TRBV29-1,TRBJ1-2,CSVRHSNPIYGYTF,TGCAGCGTCAGACACTCAAATCCCATCTATGGCTACACCTTC
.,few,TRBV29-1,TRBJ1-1,CSVEKGLDMNTEAFF,TGCAGCGTTGAAAAGGGTCTTGATATGAACACTGAAGCTTTCTTT
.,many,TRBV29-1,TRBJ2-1,CSVERAGRTNYNEQFF,TGCAGCGTTGAACGTGCGGGCAGAACTAACTACAATGAGCAGTTCTTC
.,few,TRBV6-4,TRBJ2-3,CASSSTPAGGNTDTQYF,TGTGCCAGCAGTTCAACTCCGGCAGGGGGGAACACAGATACGCAGTATTTT
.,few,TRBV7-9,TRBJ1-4,CASSSGTVGREKLFF,TGTGCCAGCAGCTCCGGGACCGTCGGGCGAGAAAAACTGTTTTTT
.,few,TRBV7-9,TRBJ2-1,CASSLAPGLNEQFF,TGTGCCAGCAGCTTAGCGCCAGGTCTGAATGAGCAGTTCTTC